This T cell receptor (beta chain) was observed in a study of blood T cell repertoires in COVID-19. The overall study: Samples came from the United States, Italy and Spain, spanning acute and convalescent COVID-19.

Clones were sequenced by immunoSEQ multiplex PCR, and TCRdb holds only the in-frame ones, with some missing. The profile shows about 110,000 clones, 80% to 90% of them singletons. Sample: peripheral blood. The receptor was isolated from a woman aged 70-85 years with acute or convalescent COVID-19.

In DNA form, the CDR3 reads TGTGCCAGCAGCTCTACTGGGGCCAACGTCCTGACTTTC. Its translation is CASSSTGANVLTF. The chain employs TRBV6-5 and TRBJ2-6; D is uncertain. V lost 6 bases to trimming and J lost 2 bases, with 5 bases between them. CDR3 length: 13 amino acids. The germline V gene has CDR1 MNHEY and CDR2 SVGAGI.